This paragraph covers one T cell receptor beta chain sequence. The data originate from a study of cytomegalovirus exposure and HLA in healthy donors. Germline assignment: CDR1 SNHLY and CDR2 FYNNEI. V was clipped by 9 bases and J by 1 base; unmatched bases: 14. The CDR3 is made up of 16 amino acids. Primers for the PCR totalled 60 Vbeta and 13 Jbeta. Profiling relied on immunoSEQ multiplex PCR, and the TCRdb table lists in-frame clones only, not all of them. In all, the sample yields 150,000 to 200,000 clones. The sample comprised PBMCs. The receptor was isolated from a woman aged 18-29 years in good health and CMV-seropositive. The gene calls are TRBV2 and TRBJ2-5, with 7 bases identical to TRBD1. DNA of the CDR3: TGTGCCAGAGAGAACCCTGACAGGGTCCGCCAAGAGACCCAGTACTTC. Protein sequence: CARENPDRVRQETQYF.